The source of this TCR beta chain is a study of healthy donors' naive CD4 and CD8 T cells. Starting from 500 ng of total RNA, TCR libraries were made with linear amplification. Via MiXCR, TCRdb re-called the reads, giving one row per CDR3 protein. The table shows approximately 180,000 distinct CDR3 sequences, with nearly 75% occurring only once. Germline loops: CDR1 MNHNY, CDR2 SVGAGI (reference sequence). Trimming left V 6 bases short and J 7 bases short, with 13 bases between. The CDR3 runs to 13 residues. The sequencing input was naive CD4+ and CD8+ T cells sorted from blood, pooled from several donors. The origin of this receptor is a pool of human donors in good health; the sample pools cells from several healthy donors. This chain joins TRBV6-6 and TRBJ2-1, with D perhaps assigned TRBD1 or TRBD2 (5 bases each). The CDR3 region has the DNA TGTGCCAGCAGCCCCGGGACCCAGAATGAGCAGTTCTTC. This encodes CASSPGTQNEQFF.